The clone carrying this TCR beta chain was observed a handful of times. This sample stems from a study of neurological immune-mediated disorders. CDR1 is SGHRS and CDR2 is YFSETQ in the germline V gene. Trimming took 5 bases from V and 0 from J, leaving 11 bases between them. The CDR3 covers 14 residues. Via MiXCR, TCRdb re-called the 5' RACE reads, giving one row per CDR3 protein. Among 95,000 to 150,000 distinct CDR3 sequences listed, around 3% were seen once. The sample comprised PBMCs. The clonotype comes from a woman younger than 45 with multiple sclerosis. The V gene is TRBV5-1, the J gene TRBJ1-1; the D is unclear. CDR3 bases: TGCGCCAGCAGACCGCGGGCGTTGAACACTGAAGCTTTCTTT. This gives the protein CASRPRALNTEAFF.